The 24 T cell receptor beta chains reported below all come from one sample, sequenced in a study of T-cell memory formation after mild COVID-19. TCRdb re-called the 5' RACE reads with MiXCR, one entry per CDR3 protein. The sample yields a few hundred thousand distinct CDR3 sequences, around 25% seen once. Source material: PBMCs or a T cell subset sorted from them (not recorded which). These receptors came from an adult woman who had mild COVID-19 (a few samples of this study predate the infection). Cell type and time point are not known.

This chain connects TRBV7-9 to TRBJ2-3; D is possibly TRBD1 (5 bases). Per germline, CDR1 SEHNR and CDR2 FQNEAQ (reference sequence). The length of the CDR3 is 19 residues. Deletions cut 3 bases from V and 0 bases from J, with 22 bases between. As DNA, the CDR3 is TGTGCCAGCAGCTTTTTAGGGGTAGAAGCCCTGTATAGCACAGATACGCAGTATTTT. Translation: CASSFLGVEALYSTDTQYF.

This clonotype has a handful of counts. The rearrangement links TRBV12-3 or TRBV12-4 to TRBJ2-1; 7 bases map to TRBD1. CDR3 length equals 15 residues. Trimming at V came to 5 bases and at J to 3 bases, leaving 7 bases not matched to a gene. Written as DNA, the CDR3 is TGTGCCAGCAGTAAAACAGGGGATGTCTACAATGAGCAGTTCTTC. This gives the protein CASSKTGDVYNEQFF.

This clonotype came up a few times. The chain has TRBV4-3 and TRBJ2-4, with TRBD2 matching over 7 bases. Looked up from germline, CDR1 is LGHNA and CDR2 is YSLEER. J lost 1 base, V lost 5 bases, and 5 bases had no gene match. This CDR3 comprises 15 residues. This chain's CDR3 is CASSGGGFAKNIQYF. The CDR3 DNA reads TGCGCCAGCAGCGGGGGGGGTTTCGCCAAAAACATTCAGTACTTC.

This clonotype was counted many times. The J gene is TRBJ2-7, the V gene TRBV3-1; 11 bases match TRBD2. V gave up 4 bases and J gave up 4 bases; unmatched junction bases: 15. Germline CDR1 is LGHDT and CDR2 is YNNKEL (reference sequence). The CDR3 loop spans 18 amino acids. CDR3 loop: CASSPSQVITSGRYEQYF. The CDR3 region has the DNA TGTGCCAGCAGCCCGAGCCAGGTGATTACTAGCGGGAGATACGAGCAGTACTTC.

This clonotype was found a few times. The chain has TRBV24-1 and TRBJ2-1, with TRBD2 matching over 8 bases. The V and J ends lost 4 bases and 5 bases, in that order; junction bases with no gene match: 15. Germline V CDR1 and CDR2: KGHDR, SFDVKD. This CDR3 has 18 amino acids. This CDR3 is CATSDLNSGTRLNNEQFF. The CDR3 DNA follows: TGTGCCACCAGTGACCTGAATTCCGGGACTAGACTAAACAATGAGCAGTTCTTC.

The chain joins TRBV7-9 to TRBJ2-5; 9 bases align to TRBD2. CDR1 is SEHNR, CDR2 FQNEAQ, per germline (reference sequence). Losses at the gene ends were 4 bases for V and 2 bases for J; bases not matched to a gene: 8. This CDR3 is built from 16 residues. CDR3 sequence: CASSYRPGLAQETQYF. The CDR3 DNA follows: TGTGCCAGCAGCTACCGTCCAGGACTAGCGCAAGAGACCCAGTACTTC.

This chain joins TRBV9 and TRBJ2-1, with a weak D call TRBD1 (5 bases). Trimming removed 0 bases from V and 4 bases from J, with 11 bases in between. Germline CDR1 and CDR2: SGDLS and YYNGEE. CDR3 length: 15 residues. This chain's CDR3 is CASSVAGNGYNEQFF. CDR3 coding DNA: TGTGCCAGCAGCGTAGCAGGGAACGGTTACAATGAGCAGTTCTTC. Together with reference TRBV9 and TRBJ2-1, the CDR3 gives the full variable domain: DSGVTQTPKHLITATGQRVTLRCSPRSGDLSVYWYQQSLDQGLQFLIQYYNGEERAKGNILERFSAQQFPDLHSELNLSSLELGDSALYFCASSVAGNGYNEQFFGPGTRLTVL.

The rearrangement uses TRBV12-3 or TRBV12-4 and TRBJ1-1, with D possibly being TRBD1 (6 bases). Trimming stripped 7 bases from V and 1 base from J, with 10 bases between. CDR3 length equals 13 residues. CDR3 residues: CASKRGANTEAFF. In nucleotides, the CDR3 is TGTGCCAGCAAGCGGGGGGCGAACACTGAAGCTTTCTTT.

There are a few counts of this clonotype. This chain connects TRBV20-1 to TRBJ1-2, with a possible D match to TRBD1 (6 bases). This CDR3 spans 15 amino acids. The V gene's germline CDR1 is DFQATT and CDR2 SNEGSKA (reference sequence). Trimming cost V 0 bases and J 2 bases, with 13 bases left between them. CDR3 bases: TGCAGTGCTAGAGATACGGGACATGAGAACTATGGCTACACCTTC. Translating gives CSARDTGHENYGYTF.

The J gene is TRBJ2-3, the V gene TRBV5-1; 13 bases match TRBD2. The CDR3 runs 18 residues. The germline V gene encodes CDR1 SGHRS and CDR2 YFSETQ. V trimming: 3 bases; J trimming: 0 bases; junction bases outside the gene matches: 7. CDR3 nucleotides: TGCGCCAGCAGCTCCGGGACTAGCGGGGTTCCTAGCACAGATACGCAGTATTTT. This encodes CASSSGTSGVPSTDTQYF. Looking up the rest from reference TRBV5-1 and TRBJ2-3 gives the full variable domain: KAGVTQTPRYLIKTRGQQVTLSCSPISGHRSVSWYQQTPGQGLQFLFEYFSETQRNKGNFPGRFSGRQFSNSRSEMNVSTLELGDSALYLCASSSGTSGVPSTDTQYFGPGTRLTVL.

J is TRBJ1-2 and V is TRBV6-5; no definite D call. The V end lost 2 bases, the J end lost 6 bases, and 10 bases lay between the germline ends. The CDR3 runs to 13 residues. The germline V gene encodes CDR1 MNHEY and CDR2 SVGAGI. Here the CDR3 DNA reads TGTGCCAGCAGTTACAGACATGGGGATGGCTACACCTTC. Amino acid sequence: CASSYRHGDGYTF.

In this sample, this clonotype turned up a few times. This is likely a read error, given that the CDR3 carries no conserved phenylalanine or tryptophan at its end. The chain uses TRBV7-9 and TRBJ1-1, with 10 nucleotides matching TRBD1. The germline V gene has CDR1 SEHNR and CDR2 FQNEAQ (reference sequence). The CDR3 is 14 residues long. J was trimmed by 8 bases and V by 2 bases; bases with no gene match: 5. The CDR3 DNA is TGTGCCAGCAGCTTATCTTTGGGACAGGGGGAAGCTTTCCTT. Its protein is CASSLSLGQGEAFL.

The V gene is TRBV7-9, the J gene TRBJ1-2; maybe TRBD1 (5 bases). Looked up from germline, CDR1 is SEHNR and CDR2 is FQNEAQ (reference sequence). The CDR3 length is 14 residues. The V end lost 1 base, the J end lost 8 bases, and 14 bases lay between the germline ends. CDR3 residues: CASSLDPGPGGYTF. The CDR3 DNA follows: TGTGCCAGCAGCTTAGATCCGGGGCCTGGGGGCTACACCTTC.

The CDR3 DNA follows: TGCAGTGCTAGGTCTACAGGGATCAACACTGAAGCTTTCTTT. It yields the protein CSARSTGINTEAFF. V usage is TRBV20-1 and J usage is TRBJ1-1, with D possibly TRBD1 on 6 matching bases. Germline V gene data show CDR1 as DFQATT and CDR2 as SNEGSKA (reference sequence). Trimming removed 3 bases from V and 2 bases from J, with 13 bases in between. There are 14 residues in the CDR3.

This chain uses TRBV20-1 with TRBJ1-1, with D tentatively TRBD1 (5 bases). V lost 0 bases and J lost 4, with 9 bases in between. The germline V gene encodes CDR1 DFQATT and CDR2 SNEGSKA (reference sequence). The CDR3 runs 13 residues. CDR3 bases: TGCAGTGCTAGAGACAGGGTAAGCACTGAAGCTTTCTTT. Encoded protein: CSARDRVSTEAFF.

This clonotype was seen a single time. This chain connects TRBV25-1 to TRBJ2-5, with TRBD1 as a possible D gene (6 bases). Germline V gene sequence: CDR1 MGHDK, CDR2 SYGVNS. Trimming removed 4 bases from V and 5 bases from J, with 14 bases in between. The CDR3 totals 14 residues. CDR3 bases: TGTGCCAGCAGTGGGCCCCAGGGGACGGAGACCCAGTACTTC. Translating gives CASSGPQGTETQYF.

Here the CDR3 DNA reads TGCGCCAGCAGCTTGGGCAAGGCTTACGAGCAGTACTTC. Translation gives CASSLGKAYEQYF. The V call is TRBV5-1, the J call TRBJ2-7; no clear D gene. Between the trimmed V and J ends, which lost 0 bases and 4 bases, there was a span of 8 bases. The CDR3 sequence is 13 residues long. Germline CDR1 is SGHRS and CDR2 is YFSETQ.

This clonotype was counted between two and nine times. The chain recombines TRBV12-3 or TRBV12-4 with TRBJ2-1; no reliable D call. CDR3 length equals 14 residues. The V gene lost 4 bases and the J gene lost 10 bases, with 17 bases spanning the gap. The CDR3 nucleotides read TGTGCCAGCAGTTCCTGGGTTCACGGTAAAGAGCAGTTCTTC. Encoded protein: CASSSWVHGKEQFF.

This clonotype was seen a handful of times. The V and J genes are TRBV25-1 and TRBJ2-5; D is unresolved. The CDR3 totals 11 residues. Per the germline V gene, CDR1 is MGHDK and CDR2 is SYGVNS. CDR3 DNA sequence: TGTTCCGCTCAGACTGGAGAGACCCAGTACTTC. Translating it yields CSAQTGETQYF.

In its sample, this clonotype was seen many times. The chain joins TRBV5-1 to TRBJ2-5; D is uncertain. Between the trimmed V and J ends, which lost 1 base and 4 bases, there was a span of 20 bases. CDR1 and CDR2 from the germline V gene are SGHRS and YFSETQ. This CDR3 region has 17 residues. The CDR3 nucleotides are TGCGCCAGCAGCTTGCCTACGTTACAACACACTGGAGAGACCCAGTACTTC. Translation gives CASSLPTLQHTGETQYF.

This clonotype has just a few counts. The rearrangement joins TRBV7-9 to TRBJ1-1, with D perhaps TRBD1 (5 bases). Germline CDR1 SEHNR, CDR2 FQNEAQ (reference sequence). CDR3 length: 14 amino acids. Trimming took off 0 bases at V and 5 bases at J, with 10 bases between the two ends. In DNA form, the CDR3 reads TGTGCCAGCAGCTTAGCCTGGGACGCAACTGAAGCTTTCTTT. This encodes CASSLAWDATEAFF.

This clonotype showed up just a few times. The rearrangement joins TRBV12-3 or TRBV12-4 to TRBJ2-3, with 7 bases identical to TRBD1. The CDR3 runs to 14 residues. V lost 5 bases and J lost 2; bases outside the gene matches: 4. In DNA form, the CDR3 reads TGTGCCAGCAGTAAGGACAGGTTCACAGATACGCAGTATTTT. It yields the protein CASSKDRFTDTQYF.

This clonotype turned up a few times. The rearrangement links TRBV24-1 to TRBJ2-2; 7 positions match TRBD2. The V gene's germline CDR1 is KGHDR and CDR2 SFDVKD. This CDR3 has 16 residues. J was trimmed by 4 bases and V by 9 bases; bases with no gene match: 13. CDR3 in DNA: TGTGCCACCGGCTCTAAGAAGGGAGGGGTCACCGGGGAGCTGTTTTTT. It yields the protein CATGSKKGGVTGELFF.

CDR3 protein: CASSLDYGGAAGELFF. The CDR3 DNA reads as TGCGCCAGCAGCTTGGACTACGGGGGGGCCGCCGGGGAGCTGTTTTTT. The chain employs TRBV5-1 and TRBJ2-2, with 8 bases that match TRBD2. The V and J ends lost 0 bases and 6 bases, in that order; junction bases with no gene match: 7. CDR1 is SGHRS, CDR2 YFSETQ, per germline. The CDR3 consists of 16 residues.